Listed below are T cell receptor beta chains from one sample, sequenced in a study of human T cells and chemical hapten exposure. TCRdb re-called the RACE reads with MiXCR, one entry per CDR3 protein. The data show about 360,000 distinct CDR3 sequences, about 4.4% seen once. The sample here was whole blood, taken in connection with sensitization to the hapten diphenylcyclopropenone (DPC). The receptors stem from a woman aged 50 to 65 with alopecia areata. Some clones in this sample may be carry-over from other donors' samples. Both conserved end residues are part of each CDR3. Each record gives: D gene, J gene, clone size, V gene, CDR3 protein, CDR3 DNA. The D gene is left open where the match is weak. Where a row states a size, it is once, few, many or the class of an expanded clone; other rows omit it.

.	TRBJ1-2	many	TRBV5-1	CASSAQPGTGYGYTF	TGCGCCAGCAGCGCCCAGCCAGGGACCGGCTATGGCTACACCTTC
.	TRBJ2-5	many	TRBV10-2	CASGGAQETQYF	TGCGCTTCGGGCGGGGCGCAAGAGACCCAGTACTTC
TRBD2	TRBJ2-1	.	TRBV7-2	CASSFSGLAGTNEQFF	TGTGCCAGCAGCTTTTCCGGACTAGCGGGGACCAATGAGCAGTTCTTC
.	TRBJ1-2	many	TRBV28	CASSLYSPYNYGYTF	TGTGCCAGCAGTTTATATTCCCCCTATAACTATGGCTACACCTTC
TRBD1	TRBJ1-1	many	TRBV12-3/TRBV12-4	CASSLNRGNTEAFF	TGTGCCAGCAGTTTAAACAGGGGGAACACTGAAGCTTTCTTT
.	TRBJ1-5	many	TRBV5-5	CASSLVQGGNQPQHF	TGTGCCAGCAGCTTGGTGCAGGGCGGCAATCAGCCCCAGCATTTT
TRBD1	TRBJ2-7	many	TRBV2	CASSGDRISYEQYF	TGTGCCAGCAGCGGGGACAGGATTTCCTACGAGCAGTACTTC
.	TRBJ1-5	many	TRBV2	CASSEQGGGVYRQPQHF	TGTGCCAGCAGTGAACAAGGGGGAGGGGTTTATCGTCAGCCCCAGCATTTT
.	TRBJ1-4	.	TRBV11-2	CASSLRNEKLFF	TGTGCCAGCAGCTTGAGGAATGAAAAACTGTTTTTT
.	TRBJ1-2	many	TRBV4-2	CASSQGDAAPANYGYTF	TGTGCCAGCAGCCAAGGGGACGCCGCACCTGCTAACTATGGCTACACCTTC
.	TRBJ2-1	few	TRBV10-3	CAISDSTREFEQFF	TGTGCCATCAGTGATTCGACTCGGGAGTTTGAGCAGTTCTTC
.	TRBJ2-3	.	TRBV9	CASSVDGGMPSTDTQYF	TGTGCCAGCAGCGTAGATGGGGGGATGCCTTCCACAGATACGCAGTATTTT
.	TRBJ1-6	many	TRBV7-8	CASSLETPFPLHF	TGTGCCAGCAGCTTAGAAACTCCATTCCCCCTCCACTTT
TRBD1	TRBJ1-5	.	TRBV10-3	CAISDGRQGAGQPQHF	TGTGCCATCAGTGACGGAAGACAGGGGGCAGGTCAGCCCCAGCATTTT
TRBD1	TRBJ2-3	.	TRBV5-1	CASSKLRGTELADTQYF	TGCGCCAGCAGTAAACTGAGGGGGACAGAACTCGCAGATACGCAGTATTTT
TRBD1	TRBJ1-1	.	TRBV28	CASSPGQGWTEAFF	TGTGCCAGCAGTCCCGGACAGGGGTGGACTGAAGCTTTCTTT
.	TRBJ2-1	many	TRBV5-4	CASSLAKTGRIGEQFF	TGTGCCAGCAGCTTGGCCAAAACAGGTCGGATTGGGGAGCAGTTCTTC
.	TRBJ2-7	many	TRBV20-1	CSGRVSGTYEQYF	TGCAGTGGAAGAGTTAGCGGAACCTACGAGCAGTACTTC
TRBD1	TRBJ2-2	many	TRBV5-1	CASTRDRAGAGELFF	TGCGCCAGCACTCGAGACAGGGCGGGCGCCGGGGAGCTGTTTTTT
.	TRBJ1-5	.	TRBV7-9	CASSGAGDGNQPQHF	TGTGCCAGCAGCGGAGCAGGGGACGGCAATCAGCCCCAGCATTTT
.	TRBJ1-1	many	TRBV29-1	CSVEDHPDMNTEAFF	TGCAGCGTTGAAGATCACCCAGACATGAACACTGAAGCTTTCTTT
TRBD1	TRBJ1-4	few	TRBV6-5	CASRQQGATNEKLFF	TGTGCCAGCAGACAACAGGGGGCAACTAATGAAAAACTGTTTTTT
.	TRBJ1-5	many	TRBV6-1	CASSEAWSNQPQHF	TGTGCCAGCAGTGAAGCTTGGAGCAATCAGCCCCAGCATTTT
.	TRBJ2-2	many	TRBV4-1	CASSKTGTGELFF	TGCGCCAGCAGTAAGACCGGGACCGGGGAGCTGTTTTTT
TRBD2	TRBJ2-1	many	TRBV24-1	CATSGIPGTSGDPYNEQFF	TGTGCCACCAGTGGCATCCCCGGGACTAGCGGGGACCCCTACAATGAGCAGTTCTTC
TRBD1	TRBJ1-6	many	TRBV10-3	CAISEVTGNSPLHF	TGTGCCATCAGTGAGGTGACAGGGAACTCACCCCTCCACTTT
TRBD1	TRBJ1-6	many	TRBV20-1	CSAREGQGRPPLHF	TGCAGTGCTAGAGAGGGACAGGGCAGGCCACCCCTCCACTTT
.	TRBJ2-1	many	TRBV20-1	CSARDPMPYPGQFF	TGCAGTGCTAGAGATCCGATGCCATACCCGGGGCAGTTCTTC
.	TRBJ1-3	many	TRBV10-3	CAMARVPGNTIYF	TGTGCCATGGCCAGGGTGCCTGGAAACACCATATATTTT
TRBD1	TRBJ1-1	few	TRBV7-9	CASSLVVQGYTEAFF	TGTGCCAGCAGCTTGGTTGTACAGGGGTACACTGAAGCTTTCTTT
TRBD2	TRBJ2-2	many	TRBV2	CASREGLTGELFF	TGTGCCAGCCGGGAGGGACTCACCGGGGAGCTGTTTTTT
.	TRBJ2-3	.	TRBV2	CASSERAGRADTQYF	TGTGCCAGCAGTGAAAGGGCGGGCCGTGCAGATACGCAGTATTTT
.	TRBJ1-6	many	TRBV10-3	CAIRSESSPLHF	TGTGCCATCAGGTCAGAGAGTTCACCCCTCCACTTT
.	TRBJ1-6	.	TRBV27	CASSSIISPLHF	TGTGCCAGCAGTTCTATTATTTCACCCCTCCACTTT
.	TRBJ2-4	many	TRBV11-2	CASSLELGGIQYF	TGTGCCAGCAGCTTAGAGCTAGGAGGCATTCAGTACTTC
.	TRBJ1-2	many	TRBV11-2	CASHGNRLYGYTF	TGTGCCAGCCACGGGAATCGGCTGTATGGCTACACCTTC
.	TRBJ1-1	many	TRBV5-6	CASSAQNPGAAFF	TGTGCCAGCAGCGCCCAGAATCCGGGGGCAGCTTTCTTT
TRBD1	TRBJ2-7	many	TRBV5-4	CASSLTTGTGAYEQYF	TGTGCCAGCAGCCTGACAACCGGGACAGGAGCCTACGAGCAGTACTTC
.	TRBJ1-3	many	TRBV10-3	CAIGADADTIYF	TGTGCCATCGGCGCAGACGCGGACACCATATATTTT
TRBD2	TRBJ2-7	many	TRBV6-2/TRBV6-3	CASSNLGLAGAYEQYF	TGTGCCAGCAGTAACCTCGGACTAGCGGGGGCCTACGAGCAGTACTTC
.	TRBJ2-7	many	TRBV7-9	CASSLPSASYEQYF	TGTGCCAGCAGCTTACCCTCGGCGTCCTACGAGCAGTACTTC
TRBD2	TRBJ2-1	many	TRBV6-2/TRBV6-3	CASSSTSGMVNEQFF	TGTGCCAGCAGTTCTACTAGCGGGATGGTTAATGAGCAGTTCTTC
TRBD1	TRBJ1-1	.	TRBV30	CATRGPGNTEAFF	TGTGCTACGAGGGGGCCTGGAAACACTGAAGCTTTCTTT
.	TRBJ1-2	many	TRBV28	CAIRWNGYTF	TGTGCCATCCGGTGGAATGGCTACACCTTC
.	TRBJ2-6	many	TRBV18	CASSPPVRAGANVLTF	TGTGCCAGCTCACCACCGGTTAGAGCTGGGGCCAACGTCCTGACTTTC